Here is one T cell receptor (beta chain) with its context. This CDR3 is 16 amino acids long. The germline V gene has CDR1 SGHTA and CDR2 FQGTGA. V was pared by 1 base and J by 1 base, with 10 bases between. TCRdb's table, derived via immunoSEQ multiplex PCR, lists solely in-frame clones and lacks some. The top ten hold 3.8% of the sample, which has around 61,000 clones, around 87% seen once. Recipients received nonmyeloablative bone marrow transplants from related graft donors, with transient mixed chimerism. This entry comes from a study of Tregs in tolerant kidney transplant recipients. The clonotype comes from a human patient who received a combined kidney and bone marrow transplant. Some T cells may be supplied by the graft donor. This chain links TRBV7-3 with TRBJ2-2; no reliable D call. This sample comprised CD4+ T cells from blood (PBMCs), obtained 6 months after the transplant. The CDR3 coding sequence is TGTGCCAGCAGCTTAAGTCGGGTCCAGAACACCGGGGAGCTGTTTTTT. Protein: CASSLSRVQNTGELFF. Supplemented by reference TRBV7-3 and TRBJ2-2, the full variable domain reads GAGVSQTPSNKVTEKGKYVELRCDPISGHTALYWYRQSLGQGPEFLIYFQGTGAADDSGLPNDRFFAVRPEGSVSTLKIQRTERGDSAVYLCASSLSRVQNTGELFFGEGSRLTVL.